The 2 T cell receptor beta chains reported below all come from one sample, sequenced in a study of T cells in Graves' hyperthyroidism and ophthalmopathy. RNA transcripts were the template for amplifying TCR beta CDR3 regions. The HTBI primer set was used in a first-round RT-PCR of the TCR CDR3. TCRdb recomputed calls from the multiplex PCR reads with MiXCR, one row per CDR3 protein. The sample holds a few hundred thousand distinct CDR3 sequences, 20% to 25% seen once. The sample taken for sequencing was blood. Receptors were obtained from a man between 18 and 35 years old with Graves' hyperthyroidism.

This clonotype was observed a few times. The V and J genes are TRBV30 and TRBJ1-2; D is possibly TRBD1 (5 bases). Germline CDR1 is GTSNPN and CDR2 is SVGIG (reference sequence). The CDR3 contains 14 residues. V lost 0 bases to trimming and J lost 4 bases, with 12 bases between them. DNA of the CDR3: TGTGCCTGGAGTGTCGGGGGATCTCCCTATGGCTACACCTTC. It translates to CAWSVGGSPYGYTF.

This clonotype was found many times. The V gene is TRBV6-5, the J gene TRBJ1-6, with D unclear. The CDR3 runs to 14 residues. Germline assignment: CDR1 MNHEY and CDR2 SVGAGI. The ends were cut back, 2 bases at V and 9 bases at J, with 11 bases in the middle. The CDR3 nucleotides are TGTGCCAGCAGTTACGACCGCTACGGTTCACCCCTCCACTTT. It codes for CASSYDRYGSPLHF.